This T cell receptor (beta chain) was obtained from a study of blood T cell repertoires in COVID-19. Study-wide context: Acute and convalescent COVID-19 specimens originated in the United States, Italy and Spain.

In the source study's methods: Amplifying reference gene primers gave estimates of nucleated cell counts. Produced via immunoSEQ multiplex PCR; TCRdb's table is partial and in-frame only. The DNA gave D and trimming, while V, J and clone size come from that table. Of fewer than 200,000 clones listed, approximately 85% are singletons. Material for sequencing was peripheral blood. This TCR derives from a woman of 80 years or more with COVID-19, enrolled during active disease.

CDR3 amino acids: CATMAGGRLANEQFF. The CDR3 DNA follows: TGTGCCACCATGGCTGGCGGGAGGCTTGCCAATGAGCAGTTCTTC. V is TRBV24-1 and J is TRBJ2-1; 8 bases align to TRBD2. Germline-derived CDR1 and CDR2 are KGHDR and SFDVKD. The ends lost 8 bases at V and 6 bases at J; junction bases unmatched: 11. This CDR3 is built from 15 residues.